This entry lists 24 T cell receptor beta chains sequenced from one sample in a study of CD8 T cells in Susac syndrome. An input of roughly 0.45 to 1 ug of RNA was subjected to reverse transcription using random hexamers. TCRdb recomputed calls from the immunoSEQ multiplex PCR reads with MiXCR, one row per CDR3 protein. Counted here are approximately 190,000 distinct CDR3 sequences, approximately 96% occurring once; the ten biggest clones make up 0.09% to 0.1%. What was sequenced was CD4+ T cells from PBMCs. The receptors shown here come from a human donor with Susac syndrome.

The chain has TRBV24-1 and TRBJ2-5, with 7 nucleotides matching TRBD2. CDR1 and CDR2 (germline): KGHDR, SFDVKD. Losses at the gene ends were 2 bases for V and 0 bases for J; bases not matched to a gene: 2. This CDR3 spans 15 amino acids. CDR3 sequence reads: CATSDWEGHQETQYF. CDR3 in DNA: TGTGCCACCAGTGATTGGGAGGGGCACCAAGAGACCCAGTACTTC.

The chain couples TRBV6-1 to TRBJ2-7; D possibly uses TRBD1 or TRBD2 (5 bases each). CDR3 length equals 12 residues. Trimming stripped 6 bases from V and 7 bases from J, with 13 bases between. Germline CDR1 reads MNHNS; CDR2 reads SASEGT. The CDR3 is CASRGVAREQYF. CDR3 DNA: TGTGCCAGCAGGGGGGTCGCGCGGGAGCAGTACTTC.

The rearrangement links TRBV29-1 to TRBJ2-1; 9 bases are shared with TRBD1. The germline CDR1 and CDR2 sequences are SQVTM and ANQGSEA. The CDR3 is 12 residues long. Losses at the gene ends were 6 bases for V and 6 bases for J; bases not matched to a gene: 3. The CDR3 loop reads CSVDRGFNEQFF. In DNA, the CDR3 is TGCAGCGTGGACAGGGGTTTCAATGAGCAGTTCTTC.

This clonotype was seen a handful of times. The gene calls are TRBV14 and TRBJ1-1, with D perhaps TRBD1 (6 bases). The CDR3 is 12 residues long. The V gene's germline CDR1 is SGHDN and CDR2 FVKESK. The ends were cut back, 6 bases at V and 5 bases at J, with 10 bases in the middle. CDR3 in amino acids: CASRQGGTEAFF. The DNA of the CDR3 is TGTGCCAGCAGACAGGGCGGGACTGAAGCTTTCTTT.

V is TRBV10-2 and J is TRBJ2-2; D unresolved. The CDR3 sequence is 14 residues long. The germline V gene has CDR1 WSHSY and CDR2 SAAADI. Trimming removed 8 bases at V and 0 bases at J, with 10 bases between. The CDR3 nucleotides read TGCGCCAGCGTCCTCTCCCCGAACACCGGGGAGCTGTTTTTT. Residues: CASVLSPNTGELFF.

V gene TRBV15 combines with J gene TRBJ2-7, with a weak D call TRBD2 (6 bases). Germline CDR1 is LNHNV and CDR2 is YYDKDF (reference sequence). Trimming removed 0 bases from V and 2 bases from J, with 11 bases in between. CDR3 length equals 15 residues. The CDR3 DNA reads as TGTGCCACCAGCAGAGATTCAACGGGGGCCTACGAGCAGTACTTC. It yields the protein CATSRDSTGAYEQYF. The entire variable domain, with the rest obtained from reference TRBV15 and TRBJ2-7, is as follows: DAMVIQNPRYQVTQFGKPVTLSCSQTLNHNVMYWYQQKSSQAPKLLFHYYDKDFNNEADTPDNFQSRRPNTSFCFLDIRSPGLGDTAMYLCATSRDSTGAYEQYFGPGTRLTVT.

The chain uses TRBV4-1 and TRBJ1-5; D not resolved. Trimming pared 3 bases from V and 9 bases from J, leaving 12 bases between. This CDR3 has 13 residues. Germline CDR1 and CDR2: MGHRA and YSYEKL. The CDR3 nucleotides are TGCGCCAGCAGCCATCCCGCCTTGGGGCCCCAGCATTTT. Amino acid sequence: CASSHPALGPQHF.

This chain uses TRBV2 with TRBJ2-3; D is uncertain. V gave up 5 bases and J gave up 8 bases, with 14 bases separating them. Germline V gene sequence: CDR1 SNHLY, CDR2 FYNNEI. CDR3 length: 13 amino acids. The CDR3 region is CASSSDGPLTQYF. The DNA for the CDR3 is TGTGCCAGCAGTTCGGACGGTCCGCTTACGCAGTATTTT.

This sequence joins TRBV11-2 and TRBJ1-1; 9 positions match TRBD1. Trimming took 0 bases from V and 5 from J; bases not matched to a gene: 4. CDR1 is SGHAT, CDR2 FQNNGV, per germline. This CDR3 has 15 amino acids. DNA for the CDR3: TGTGCCAGCAGCTTAGAGGGGACAGGGCGGACTGAAGCTTTCTTT. It yields the protein CASSLEGTGRTEAFF.

The rearrangement links TRBV19 to TRBJ2-5, with 9 bases matching TRBD1. This CDR3 has 14 residues. The trim removed 5 bases at V and 5 bases at J, leaving 6 bases unmatched. Per the germline V gene, CDR1 is LNHDA and CDR2 is SQIVND (reference sequence). The chain's CDR3 is CASSHTGGEETQYF. CDR3 bases: TGTGCCAGTAGTCATACAGGGGGCGAGGAGACCCAGTACTTC.

J is TRBJ2-3 and V is TRBV25-1; 8 bases match TRBD2. The length of the CDR3 is 15 residues. Trimming took 1 base from V and 6 from J; bases not matched to a gene: 6. Germline assignment: CDR1 MGHDK and CDR2 SYGVNS. CDR3 protein: CASSEWKRGRDTQYF. The CDR3 nucleotides are TGTGCCAGCAGTGAATGGAAGCGGGGGCGGGATACGCAGTATTTT.

The chain is built from TRBV30 and TRBJ1-4; D is ambiguous. The germline CDR1 and CDR2 sequences are GTSNPN and SVGIG (reference sequence). V lost 7 bases to trimming and J lost 7 bases, with 10 bases between them. The CDR3 length is 11 residues. The CDR3 DNA is TGTGCCTATCTAGGCGGTGAAAAACTGTTTTTT. Translating it yields CAYLGGEKLFF.

The J gene is TRBJ1-1, the V gene TRBV19; D is unresolved. The CDR3 sequence is 12 residues long. CDR1 and CDR2 (germline): LNHDA, SQIVND (reference sequence). V was shortened by 5 bases and J by 6 bases, with 10 bases between the two germline ends. The CDR3 DNA follows: TGTGCCAGTAGTTTAAGTAAGGCTGAAGCTTTCTTT. Encoded protein: CASSLSKAEAFF. Full variable domain (rest looked up from reference TRBV19 and TRBJ1-1): DGGITQSPKYLFRKEGQNVTLSCEQNLNHDAMYWYRQDPGQGLRLIYYSQIVNDFQKGDIAEGYSVSREKKESFPLTVTSAQKNPTAFYLCASSLSKAEAFFGQGTRLTVV.

The V call is TRBV29-1, the J call TRBJ1-2, with 7 positions matching TRBD1. V lost 7 bases to trimming and J lost 3 bases; unmatched junction nucleotides: 11. The CDR3 has 14 residues. CDR1 and CDR2 from the germline V gene are SQVTM and ANQGSEA. CDR3 residues: CSAGHRDSHYGYTF. The CDR3, as DNA: TGCAGCGCTGGGCACCGGGACAGTCACTATGGCTACACCTTC.

The V call is TRBV7-9, the J call TRBJ2-2; TRBD2 matches 8 bases. CDR1 is SEHNR, CDR2 FQNEAQ, per germline (reference sequence). Losses at the gene ends were 1 base for V and 9 bases for J; bases not matched to a gene: 7. The CDR3 spans 15 residues. In nucleotides, the CDR3 is TGTGCCAGCAGCTTAGAAGCGGGGGCGTCCCGGGAGCTGTTTTTT. This encodes CASSLEAGASRELFF.

This sequence joins TRBV10-3 and TRBJ2-7; D call uncertain. V lost 3 bases to trimming and J lost 2 bases, with 11 bases between them. Germline loops: CDR1 ENHRY, CDR2 SYGVKD. The CDR3 extends over 14 amino acids. CDR3 nucleotides: TGTGCCATCAGTGATAGGTCCGGTACCTACGAGCAGTACTTC. This encodes CAISDRSGTYEQYF.

The V and J genes are TRBV4-1 and TRBJ2-6; 7 nucleotides align to TRBD1. The CDR3 is 17 residues long. Germline V gene sequence: CDR1 MGHRA, CDR2 YSYEKL. V was clipped by 4 bases and J by 7 bases; unmatched bases: 13. CDR3 sequence (DNA): TGCGCCAGCAGCCCCAGAACAACAGGGGAGAGAGCCAACGTCCTGACTTTC. As protein: CASSPRTTGERANVLTF.

The rearrangement uses TRBV19 and TRBJ1-1, with 9 bases lining up with TRBD1. The CDR3 has 15 residues. The V segment lost 6 bases and the J segment 5 bases; nucleotides outside the gene matches: 10. Germline CDR1 reads LNHDA; CDR2 reads SQIVND (reference sequence). CDR3 bases: TGTGCCAGTAGACAGGGGGCGGCGGGTGCGACTGAAGCTTTCTTT. Translation: CASRQGAAGATEAFF.

The CDR3 here is CASSSPAGRSGRTDTQYF. The CDR3 nucleotides are TGCGCCAGCAGCTCACCAGCGGGCCGGTCCGGGCGCACAGATACGCAGTATTTT. This chain links TRBV5-1 with TRBJ2-3; a weak D match, TRBD2 (6 bases). Looked up from germline, CDR1 is SGHRS and CDR2 is YFSETQ. The germline V and J ends were trimmed by 3 bases and 1 base, with 21 bases remaining between them. This CDR3 spans 18 amino acids.

The chain links TRBV7-9 to TRBJ1-3; D perhaps matches TRBD1 (5 bases). The CDR3 has 14 amino acids. The V end was cut by 7 bases, the J end by 0 bases, with 10 bases between. Germline V gene data show CDR1 as SEHNR and CDR2 as FQNEAQ (reference sequence). CDR3 amino acids: CASTEQVSGNTIYF. In nucleotides, the CDR3 is TGTGCCAGCACCGAACAGGTCTCTGGAAACACCATATATTTT.

This clonotype showed up just once. J is TRBJ2-5 and V is TRBV7-3; TRBD2 might be the D (7 bases). V was trimmed by 5 bases and J by 7 bases, leaving 14 bases between them. The length of the CDR3 is 13 residues. Germline-derived CDR1 and CDR2 are SGHTA and FQGTGA. The DNA for the CDR3 is TGTGCCAGCAGCCAAGGGGGGGGACGGACCCAGTACTTC. It is translated as CASSQGGGRTQYF.

V usage is TRBV11-1 and J usage is TRBJ1-2; D call uncertain. CDR1 is SGHAT and CDR2 is FQDESV in the germline V gene (reference sequence). The CDR3 is 17 amino acids. V lost 0 bases and J 0 bases, leaving 14 bases between the germline ends. The CDR3 region has the DNA TGTGCCAGCAGCTTAGCGTCCTTTGGAAAATCTAACTATGGCTACACCTTC. Protein: CASSLASFGKSNYGYTF.

This CDR3 is CASRPLLAGSEQYF. Written as DNA, the CDR3 is TGTGCCAGCAGGCCCCTTCTAGCGGGGAGCGAGCAGTACTTC. The V gene is TRBV27, the J gene TRBJ2-7; 9 nucleotides agree with TRBD2. Germline trimming cut 6 bases from V and 6 bases from J; bases unmatched to any gene: 9. Looked up from germline, CDR1 is MNHEY and CDR2 is SMNVEV (reference sequence). This CDR3 contains 14 residues.

This clonotype was counted between two and nine times. This chain links TRBV3-1 with TRBJ2-5; D is undetermined. The germline V and J ends were trimmed by 8 bases and 2 bases, with 12 bases remaining between them. In germline, CDR1 is LGHDT, CDR2 YNNKEL (reference sequence). The CDR3 consists of 13 residues. The chain's CDR3 is CASRSGLQETQYF. For the CDR3, the DNA is TGTGCCAGCCGCTCGGGCCTGCAAGAGACCCAGTACTTC.